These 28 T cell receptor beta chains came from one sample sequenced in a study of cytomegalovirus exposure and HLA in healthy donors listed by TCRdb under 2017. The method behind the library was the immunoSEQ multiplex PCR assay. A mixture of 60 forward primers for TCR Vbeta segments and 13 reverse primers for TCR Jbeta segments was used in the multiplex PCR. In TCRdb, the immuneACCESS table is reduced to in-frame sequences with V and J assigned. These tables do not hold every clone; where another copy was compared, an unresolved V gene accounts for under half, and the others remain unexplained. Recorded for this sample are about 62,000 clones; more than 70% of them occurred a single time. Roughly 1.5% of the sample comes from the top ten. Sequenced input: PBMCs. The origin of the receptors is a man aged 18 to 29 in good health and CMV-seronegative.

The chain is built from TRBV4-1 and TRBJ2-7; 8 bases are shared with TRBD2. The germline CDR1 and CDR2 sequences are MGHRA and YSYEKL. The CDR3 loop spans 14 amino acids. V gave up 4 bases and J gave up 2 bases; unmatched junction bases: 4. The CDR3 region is CASSLGGGTYEQYF. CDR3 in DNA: TGCGCCAGCAGCCTCGGCGGGGGGACCTACGAGCAGTACTTC.

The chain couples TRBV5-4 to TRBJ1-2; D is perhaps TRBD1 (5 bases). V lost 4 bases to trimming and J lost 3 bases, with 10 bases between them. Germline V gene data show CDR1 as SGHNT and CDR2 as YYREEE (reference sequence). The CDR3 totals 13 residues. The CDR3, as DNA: TGTGCCAGCAGCCAAGAAGGGGACTATGGCTACACCTTC. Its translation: CASSQEGDYGYTF.

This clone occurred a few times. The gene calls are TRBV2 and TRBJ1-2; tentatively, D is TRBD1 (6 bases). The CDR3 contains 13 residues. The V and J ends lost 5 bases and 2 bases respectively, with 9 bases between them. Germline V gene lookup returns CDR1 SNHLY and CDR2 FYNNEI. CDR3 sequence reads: CASSRDNNYGYTF. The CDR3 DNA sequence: TGTGCCAGCAGTAGGGACAACAACTATGGCTACACCTTC. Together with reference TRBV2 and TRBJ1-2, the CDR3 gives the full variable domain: EPEVTQTPSHQVTQMGQEVILRCVPISNHLYFYWYRQILGQKVEFLVSFYNNEISEKSEIFDDQFSVERPDGSNFTLKIRSTKLEDSAMYFCASSRDNNYGYTFGSGTRLTVV.

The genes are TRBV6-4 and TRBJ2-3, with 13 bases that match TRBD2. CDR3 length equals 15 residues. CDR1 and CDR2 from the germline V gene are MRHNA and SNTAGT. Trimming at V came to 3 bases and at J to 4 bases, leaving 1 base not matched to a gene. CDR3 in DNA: TGTGCCAGCAGTGAGGGACTAGCGGGGCCAGATACGCAGTATTTT. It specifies CASSEGLAGPDTQYF.

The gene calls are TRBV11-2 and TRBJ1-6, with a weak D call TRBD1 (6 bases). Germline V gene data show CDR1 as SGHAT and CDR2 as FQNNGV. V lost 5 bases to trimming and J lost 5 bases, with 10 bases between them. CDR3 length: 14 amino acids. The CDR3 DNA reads TGTGCCAGCAGCGGGCACAGGGATAATTCACCCCTCCACTTT. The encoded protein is CASSGHRDNSPLHF. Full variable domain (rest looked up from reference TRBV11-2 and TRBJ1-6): EAGVAQSPRYKIIEKRQSVAFWCNPISGHATLYWYQQILGQGPKLLIQFQNNGVVDDSQLPKDRFSAERLKGVDSTLKIQPAKLEDSAVYLCASSGHRDNSPLHFGNGTRLTVT.

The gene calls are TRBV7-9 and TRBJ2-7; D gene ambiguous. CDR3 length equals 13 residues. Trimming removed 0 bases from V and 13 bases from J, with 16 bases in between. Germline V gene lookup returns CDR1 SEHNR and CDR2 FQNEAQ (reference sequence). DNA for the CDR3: TGTGCCAGCAGCTTAGCAAGTGGAAATAGCTATTACTTC. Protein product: CASSLASGNSYYF.

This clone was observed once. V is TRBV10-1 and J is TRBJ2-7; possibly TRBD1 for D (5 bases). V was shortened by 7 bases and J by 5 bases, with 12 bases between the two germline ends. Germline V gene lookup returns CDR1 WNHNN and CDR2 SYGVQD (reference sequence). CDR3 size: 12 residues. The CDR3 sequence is CASTWQGDEQYF. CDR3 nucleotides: TGCGCCAGCACCTGGCAGGGCGACGAGCAGTACTTC.

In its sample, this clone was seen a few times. The CDR3 region has the DNA TGCGCCAGCAGCCCAATGGGGGGGCCGGGACAGGGAGTCGAGCAGTACTTC. Translated: CASSPMGGPGQGVEQYF. This sequence joins TRBV4-1 and TRBJ2-7; TRBD1 matches at 9 bases. Germline V gene sequence: CDR1 MGHRA, CDR2 YSYEKL. Losses at the gene ends were 4 bases for V and 6 bases for J; bases not matched to a gene: 16. The CDR3 spans 17 residues.

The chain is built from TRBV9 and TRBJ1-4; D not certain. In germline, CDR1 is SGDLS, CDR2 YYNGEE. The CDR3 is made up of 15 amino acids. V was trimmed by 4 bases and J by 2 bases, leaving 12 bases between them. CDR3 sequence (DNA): TGTGCCAGCAGCTTAAACTTCGGGACTAATGAAAAACTGTTTTTT. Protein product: CASSLNFGTNEKLFF.

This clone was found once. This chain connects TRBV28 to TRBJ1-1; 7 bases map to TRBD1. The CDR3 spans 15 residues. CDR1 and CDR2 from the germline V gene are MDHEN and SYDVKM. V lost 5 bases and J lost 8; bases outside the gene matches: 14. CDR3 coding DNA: TGTGCCAGCAGTCTCGCCCCTGACAGGGCTGGAGAAGCTTTCTTT. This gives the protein CASSLAPDRAGEAFF.

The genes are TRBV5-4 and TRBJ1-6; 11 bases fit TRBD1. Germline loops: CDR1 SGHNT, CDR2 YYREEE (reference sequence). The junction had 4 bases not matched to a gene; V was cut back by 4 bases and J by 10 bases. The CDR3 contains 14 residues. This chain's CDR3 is CASSMDRGQSPLHF. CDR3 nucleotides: TGTGCCAGCAGCATGGACAGGGGGCAGTCACCCCTCCACTTT.

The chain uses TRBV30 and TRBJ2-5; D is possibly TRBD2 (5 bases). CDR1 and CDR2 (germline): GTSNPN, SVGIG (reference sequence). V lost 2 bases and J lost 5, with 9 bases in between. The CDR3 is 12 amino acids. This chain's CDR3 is CAWSPGGETQYF. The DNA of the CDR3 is TGTGCCTGGAGTCCAGGCGGGGAGACCCAGTACTTC.

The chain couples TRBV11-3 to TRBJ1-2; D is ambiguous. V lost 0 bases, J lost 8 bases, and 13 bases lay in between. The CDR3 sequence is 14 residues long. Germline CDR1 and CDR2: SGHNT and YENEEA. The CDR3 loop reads CASSLETASGGYTF. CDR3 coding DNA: TGTGCCAGCAGCTTAGAAACAGCCTCTGGAGGCTACACCTTC.

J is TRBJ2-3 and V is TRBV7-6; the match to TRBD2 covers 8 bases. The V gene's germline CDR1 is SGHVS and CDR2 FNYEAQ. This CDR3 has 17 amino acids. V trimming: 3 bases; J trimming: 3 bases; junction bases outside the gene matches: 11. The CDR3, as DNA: TGTGCCAGCAGCTTCTCCGTCATAAGCGGGGGAACAGATACGCAGTATTTT. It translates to CASSFSVISGGTDTQYF. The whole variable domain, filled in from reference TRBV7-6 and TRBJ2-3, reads GAGVSQSPRYKVTKRGQDVALRCDPISGHVSLYWYRQALGQGPEFLTYFNYEAQQDKSGLPNDRFSAERPEGSISTLTIQRTEQRDSAMYRCASSFSVISGGTDTQYFGPGTRLTVL.

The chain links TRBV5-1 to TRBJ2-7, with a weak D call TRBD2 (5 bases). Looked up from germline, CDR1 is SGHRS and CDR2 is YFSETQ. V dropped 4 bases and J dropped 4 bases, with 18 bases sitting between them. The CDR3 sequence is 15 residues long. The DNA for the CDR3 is TGCGCCAGCAGCACGGACGGGGTCGACCCTTACGAGCAGTACTTC. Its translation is CASSTDGVDPYEQYF.

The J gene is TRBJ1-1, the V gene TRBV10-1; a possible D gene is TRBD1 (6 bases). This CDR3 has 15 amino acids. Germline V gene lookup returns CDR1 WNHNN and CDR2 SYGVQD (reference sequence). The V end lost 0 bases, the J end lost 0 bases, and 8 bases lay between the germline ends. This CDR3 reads CASSESDRVNTEAFF. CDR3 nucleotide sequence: TGCGCCAGCAGTGAGTCGGACAGAGTGAACACTGAAGCTTTCTTT.

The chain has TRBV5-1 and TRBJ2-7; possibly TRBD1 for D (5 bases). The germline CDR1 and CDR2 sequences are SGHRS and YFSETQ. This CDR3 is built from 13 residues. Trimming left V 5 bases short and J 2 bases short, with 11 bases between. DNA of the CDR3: TGCGCCAGCAGTTTAGGGGCCCCCTACGAGCAGTACTTC. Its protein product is CASSLGAPYEQYF.

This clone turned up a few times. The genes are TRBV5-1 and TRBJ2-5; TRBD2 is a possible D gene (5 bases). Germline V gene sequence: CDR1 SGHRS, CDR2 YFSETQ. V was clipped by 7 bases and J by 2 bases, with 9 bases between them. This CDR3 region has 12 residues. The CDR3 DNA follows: TGCGCCAGCCGGACTCCTCAAGAGACCCAGTACTTC. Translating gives CASRTPQETQYF.

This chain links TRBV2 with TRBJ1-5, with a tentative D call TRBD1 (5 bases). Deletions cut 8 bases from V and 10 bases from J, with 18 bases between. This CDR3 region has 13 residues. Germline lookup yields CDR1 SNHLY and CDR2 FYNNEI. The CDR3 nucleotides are TGTGCCAGCGTCCGGAAGACCGGGGGTCCCCAGCATTTT. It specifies CASVRKTGGPQHF.

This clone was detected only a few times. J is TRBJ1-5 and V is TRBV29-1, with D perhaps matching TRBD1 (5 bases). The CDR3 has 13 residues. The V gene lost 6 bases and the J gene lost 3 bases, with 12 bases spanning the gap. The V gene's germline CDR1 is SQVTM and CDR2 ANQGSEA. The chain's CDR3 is CSVRWGDNQPQHF. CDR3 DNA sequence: TGCAGCGTCAGATGGGGCGACAATCAGCCCCAGCATTTT. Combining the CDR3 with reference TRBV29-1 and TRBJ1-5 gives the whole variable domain SAVISQKPSRDICQRGTSLTIQCQVDSQVTMMFWYRQQPGQSLTLIATANQGSEATYESGFVIDKFPISRPNLTFSTLTVSNMSPEDSSIYLCSVRWGDNQPQHFGDGTRLSIL.

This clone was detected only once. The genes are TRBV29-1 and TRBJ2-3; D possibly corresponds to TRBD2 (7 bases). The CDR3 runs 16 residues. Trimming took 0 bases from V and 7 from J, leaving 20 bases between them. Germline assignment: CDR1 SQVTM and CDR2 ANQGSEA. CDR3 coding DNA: TGCAGCGTTGAAGATTGGGGGGGGGCCCGGGTAAATACGCAGTATTTT. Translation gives CSVEDWGGARVNTQYF.

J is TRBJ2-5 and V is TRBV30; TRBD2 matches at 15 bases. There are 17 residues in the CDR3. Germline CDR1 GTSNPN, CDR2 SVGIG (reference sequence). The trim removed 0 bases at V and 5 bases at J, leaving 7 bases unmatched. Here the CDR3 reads CAWSVLRTSGGAETQYF. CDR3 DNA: TGTGCCTGGAGTGTACTAAGGACTAGCGGGGGGGCGGAGACCCAGTACTTC.

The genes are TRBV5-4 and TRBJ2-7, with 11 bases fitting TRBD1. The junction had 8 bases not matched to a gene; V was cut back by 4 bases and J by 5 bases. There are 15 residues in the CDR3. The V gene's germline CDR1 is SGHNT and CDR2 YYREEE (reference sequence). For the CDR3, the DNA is TGTGCCAGCAGCGATGGGACAGGGGGGGTCGACGAGCAGTACTTC. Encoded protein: CASSDGTGGVDEQYF.

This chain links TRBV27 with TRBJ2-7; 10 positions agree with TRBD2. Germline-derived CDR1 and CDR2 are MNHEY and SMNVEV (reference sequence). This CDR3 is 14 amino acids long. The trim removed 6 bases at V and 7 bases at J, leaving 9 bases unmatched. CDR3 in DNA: TGTGCCAGCAGGCGACTAGCGGGCTCCGAAGAGCAGTACTTC. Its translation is CASRRLAGSEEQYF.

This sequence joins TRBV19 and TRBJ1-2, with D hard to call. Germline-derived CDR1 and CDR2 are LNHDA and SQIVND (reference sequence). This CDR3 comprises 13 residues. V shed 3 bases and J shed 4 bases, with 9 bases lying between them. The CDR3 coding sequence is TGTGCCAGTAGTATCCAGCGGACCTATGGCTACACCTTC. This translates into CASSIQRTYGYTF.

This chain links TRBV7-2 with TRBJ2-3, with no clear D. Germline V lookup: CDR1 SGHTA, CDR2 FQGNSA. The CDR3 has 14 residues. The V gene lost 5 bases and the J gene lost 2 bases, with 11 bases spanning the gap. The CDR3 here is CASSPSTFTDTQYF. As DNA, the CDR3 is TGTGCCAGCAGCCCTTCGACTTTCACAGATACGCAGTATTTT.

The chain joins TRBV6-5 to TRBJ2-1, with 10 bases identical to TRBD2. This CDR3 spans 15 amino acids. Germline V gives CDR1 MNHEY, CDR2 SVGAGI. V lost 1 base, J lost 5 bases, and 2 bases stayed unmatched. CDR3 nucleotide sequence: TGTGCCAGCAGTTACTTAGCGGGGGGAGACAATGAGCAGTTCTTC. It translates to CASSYLAGGDNEQFF.

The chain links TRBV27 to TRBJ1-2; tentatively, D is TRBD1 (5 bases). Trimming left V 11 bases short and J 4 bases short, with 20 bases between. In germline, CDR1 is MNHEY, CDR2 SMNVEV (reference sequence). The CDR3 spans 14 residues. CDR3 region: CAVGPGVSLYGYTF. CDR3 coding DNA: TGTGCCGTGGGGCCTGGAGTTTCACTCTATGGCTACACCTTC.